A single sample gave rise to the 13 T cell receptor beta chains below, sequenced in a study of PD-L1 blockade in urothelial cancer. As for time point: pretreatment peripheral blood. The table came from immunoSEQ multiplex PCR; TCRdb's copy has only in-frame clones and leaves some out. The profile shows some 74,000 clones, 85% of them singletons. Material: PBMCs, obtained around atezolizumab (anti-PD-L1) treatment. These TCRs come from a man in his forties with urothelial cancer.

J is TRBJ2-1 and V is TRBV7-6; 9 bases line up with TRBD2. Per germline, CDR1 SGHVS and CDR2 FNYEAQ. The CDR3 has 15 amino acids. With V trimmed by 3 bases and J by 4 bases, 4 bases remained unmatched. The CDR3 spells CASSFQAGGYNEQFF. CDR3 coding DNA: TGTGCCAGCAGCTTTCAAGCGGGAGGTTACAATGAGCAGTTCTTC. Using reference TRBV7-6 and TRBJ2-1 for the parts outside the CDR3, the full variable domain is GAGVSQSPRYKVTKRGQDVALRCDPISGHVSLYWYRQALGQGPEFLTYFNYEAQQDKSGLPNDRFSAERPEGSISTLTIQRTEQRDSAMYRCASSFQAGGYNEQFFGPGTRLTVL.

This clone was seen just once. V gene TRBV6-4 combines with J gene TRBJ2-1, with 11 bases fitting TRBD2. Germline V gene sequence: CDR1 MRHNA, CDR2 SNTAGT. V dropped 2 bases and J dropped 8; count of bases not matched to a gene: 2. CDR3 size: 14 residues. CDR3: CASSDTSGRYEQFF. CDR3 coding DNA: TGTGCCAGCAGTGACACTAGCGGGAGATATGAGCAGTTCTTC.

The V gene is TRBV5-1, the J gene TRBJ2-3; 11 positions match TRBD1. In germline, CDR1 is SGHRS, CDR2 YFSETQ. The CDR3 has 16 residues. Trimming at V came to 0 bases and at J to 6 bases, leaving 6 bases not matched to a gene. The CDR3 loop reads CASSLAGTGGSDTQYF. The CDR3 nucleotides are TGCGCCAGCAGCTTGGCCGGGACAGGGGGAAGTGATACGCAGTATTTT.

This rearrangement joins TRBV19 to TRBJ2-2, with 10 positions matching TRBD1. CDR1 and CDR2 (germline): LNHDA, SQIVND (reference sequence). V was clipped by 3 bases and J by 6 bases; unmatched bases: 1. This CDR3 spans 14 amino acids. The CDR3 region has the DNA TGTGCCAGTAGTATTGACAGGGGGCCCGGGGAGCTGTTTTTT. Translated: CASSIDRGPGELFF.

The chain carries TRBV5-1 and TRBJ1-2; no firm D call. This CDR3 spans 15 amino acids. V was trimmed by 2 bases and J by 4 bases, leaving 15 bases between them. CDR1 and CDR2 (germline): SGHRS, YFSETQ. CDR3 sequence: CASSFNQDPLYGYTF. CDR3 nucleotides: TGCGCCAGCAGCTTTAACCAGGATCCCCTCTATGGCTACACCTTC.

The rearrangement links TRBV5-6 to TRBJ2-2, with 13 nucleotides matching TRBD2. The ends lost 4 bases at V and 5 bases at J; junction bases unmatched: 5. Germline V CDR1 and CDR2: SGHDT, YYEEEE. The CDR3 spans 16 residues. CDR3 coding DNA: TGTGCCAGCAGCGGACTAGCGGGAGTTAGGACCGGGGAGCTGTTTTTT. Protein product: CASSGLAGVRTGELFF.

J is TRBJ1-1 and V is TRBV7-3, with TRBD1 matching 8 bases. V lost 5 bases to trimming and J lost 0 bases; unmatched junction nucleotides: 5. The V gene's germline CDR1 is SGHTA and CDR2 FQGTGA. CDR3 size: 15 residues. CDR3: CASSGAGGLNTEAFF. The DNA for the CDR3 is TGTGCCAGCAGCGGGGCAGGGGGCTTGAACACTGAAGCTTTCTTT.

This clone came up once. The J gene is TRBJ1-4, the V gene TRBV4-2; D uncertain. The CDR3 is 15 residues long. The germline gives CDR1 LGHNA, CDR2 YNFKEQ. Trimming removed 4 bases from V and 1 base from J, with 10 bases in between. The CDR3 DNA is TGTGCCAGCAGCCCTCGGGAGTTAACTAATGAAAAACTGTTTTTT. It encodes CASSPRELTNEKLFF.

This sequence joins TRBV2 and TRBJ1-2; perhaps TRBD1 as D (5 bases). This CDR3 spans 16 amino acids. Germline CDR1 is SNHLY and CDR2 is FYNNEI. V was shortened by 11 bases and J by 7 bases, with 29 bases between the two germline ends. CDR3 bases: TGTGCCGGCACAGTGTCTTTTGGAACGGGGGGTGGTGGCTACACCTTC. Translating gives CAGTVSFGTGGGGYTF. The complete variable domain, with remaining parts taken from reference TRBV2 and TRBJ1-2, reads EPEVTQTPSHQVTQMGQEVILRCVPISNHLYFYWYRQILGQKVEFLVSFYNNEISEKSEIFDDQFSVERPDGSNFTLKIRSTKLEDSAMYFCAGTVSFGTGGGGYTFGSGTRLTVV.

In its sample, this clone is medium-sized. DNA of the CDR3: TGTGCCAGCAAGCCGGTGGCCTACGAGCAGTACTTC. Translation: CASKPVAYEQYF. The J gene is TRBJ2-7, the V gene TRBV2, with unresolved D. CDR3 length equals 12 residues. Between the trimmed V and J ends, which lost 7 bases and 2 bases, there was a span of 9 bases. Germline CDR1 reads SNHLY; CDR2 reads FYNNEI.

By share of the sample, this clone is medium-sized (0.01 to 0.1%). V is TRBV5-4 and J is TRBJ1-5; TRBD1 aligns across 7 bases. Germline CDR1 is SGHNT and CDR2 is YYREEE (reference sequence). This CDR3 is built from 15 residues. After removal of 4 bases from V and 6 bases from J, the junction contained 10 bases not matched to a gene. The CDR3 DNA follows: TGTGCCAGCAGCGCCGACAGGGACGTAGGTCAGCCCCAGCATTTT. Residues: CASSADRDVGQPQHF.

CDR3 region: CASSSLGGRSSYEQYF. The DNA of the CDR3 is TGTGCCAGTAGTAGCCTGGGCGGGAGGAGCTCCTACGAGCAGTACTTC. The chain couples TRBV19 to TRBJ2-7; 8 bases are shared with TRBD2. J gave up 0 bases and V 4 bases, and 8 bases lay outside the gene matches. Germline V gene data show CDR1 as LNHDA and CDR2 as SQIVND (reference sequence). The CDR3 is 16 amino acids.

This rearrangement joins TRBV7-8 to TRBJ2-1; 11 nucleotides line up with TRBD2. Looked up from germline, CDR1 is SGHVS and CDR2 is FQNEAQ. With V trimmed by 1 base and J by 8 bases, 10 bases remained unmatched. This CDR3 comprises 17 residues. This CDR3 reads CASSLDRRLAGRDEQFF. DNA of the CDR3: TGTGCCAGCAGCTTAGACAGGAGACTAGCGGGAAGGGATGAGCAGTTCTTC.